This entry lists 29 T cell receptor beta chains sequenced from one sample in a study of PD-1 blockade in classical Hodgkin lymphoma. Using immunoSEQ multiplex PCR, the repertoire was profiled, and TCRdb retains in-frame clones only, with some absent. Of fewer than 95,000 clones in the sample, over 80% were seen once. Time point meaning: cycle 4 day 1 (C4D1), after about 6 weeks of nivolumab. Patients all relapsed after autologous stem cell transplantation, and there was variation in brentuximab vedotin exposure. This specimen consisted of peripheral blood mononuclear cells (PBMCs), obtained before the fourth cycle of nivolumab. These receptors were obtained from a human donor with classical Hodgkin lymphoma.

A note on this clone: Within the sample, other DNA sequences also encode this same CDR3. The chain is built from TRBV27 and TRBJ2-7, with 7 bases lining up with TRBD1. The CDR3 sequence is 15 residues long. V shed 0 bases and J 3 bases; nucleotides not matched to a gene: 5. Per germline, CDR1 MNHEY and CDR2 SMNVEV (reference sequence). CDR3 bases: TGTGCCAGCAGTTTATCCGGGACAGCGGTCTACGAGCAGTACTTC. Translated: CASSLSGTAVYEQYF.

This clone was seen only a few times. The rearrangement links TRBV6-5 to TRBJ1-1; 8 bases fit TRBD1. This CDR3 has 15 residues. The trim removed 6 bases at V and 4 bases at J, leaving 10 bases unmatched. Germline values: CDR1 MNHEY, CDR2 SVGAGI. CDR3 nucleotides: TGTGCCAGCAGGCGACAGGGGATGGGGAGCACTGAAGCTTTCTTT. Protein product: CASRRQGMGSTEAFF.

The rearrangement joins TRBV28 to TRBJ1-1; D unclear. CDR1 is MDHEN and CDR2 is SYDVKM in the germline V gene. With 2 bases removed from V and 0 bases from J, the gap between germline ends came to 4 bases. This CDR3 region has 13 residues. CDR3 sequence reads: CASSLVLNTEAFF. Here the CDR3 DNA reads TGTGCCAGCAGTTTAGTTCTGAACACTGAAGCTTTCTTT.

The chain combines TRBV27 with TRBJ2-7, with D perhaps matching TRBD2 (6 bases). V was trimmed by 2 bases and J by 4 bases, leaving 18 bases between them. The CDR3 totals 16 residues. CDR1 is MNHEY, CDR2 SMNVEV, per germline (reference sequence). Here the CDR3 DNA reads TGTGCCAGCAGTTTAAAGAGCGGGCTAGGAACATACGAGCAGTACTTC. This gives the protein CASSLKSGLGTYEQYF.

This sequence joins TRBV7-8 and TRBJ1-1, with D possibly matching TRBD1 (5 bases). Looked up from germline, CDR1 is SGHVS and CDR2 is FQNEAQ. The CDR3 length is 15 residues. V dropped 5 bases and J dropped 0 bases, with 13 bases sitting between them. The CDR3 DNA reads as TGTGCCAGCAGCCCGGGGGTAGGGCTGAACACTGAAGCTTTCTTT. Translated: CASSPGVGLNTEAFF.

The CDR3: CASSPDPALNEKLFF. Written as DNA, the CDR3 is TGTGCCAGCAGCCCCGACCCCGCCCTTAATGAAAAACTGTTTTTT. This chain connects TRBV6-5 to TRBJ1-4, with unresolved D. This CDR3 has 15 amino acids. Looked up from germline, CDR1 is MNHEY and CDR2 is SVGAGI. V dropped 6 bases and J dropped 4 bases, with 15 bases sitting between them.

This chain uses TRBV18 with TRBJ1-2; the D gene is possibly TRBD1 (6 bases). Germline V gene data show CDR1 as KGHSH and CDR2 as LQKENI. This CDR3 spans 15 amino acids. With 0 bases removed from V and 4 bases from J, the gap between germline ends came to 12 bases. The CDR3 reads CASSPPGANTYGYTF. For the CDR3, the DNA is TGTGCCAGCTCACCACCGGGGGCAAACACCTATGGCTACACCTTC.

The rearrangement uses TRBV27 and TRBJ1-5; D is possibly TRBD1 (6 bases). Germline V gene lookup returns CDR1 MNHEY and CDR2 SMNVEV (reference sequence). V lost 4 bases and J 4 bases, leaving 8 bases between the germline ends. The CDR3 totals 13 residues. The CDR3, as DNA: TGTGCCAGCAGTTCAGGGGAAAATCAGCCCCAGCATTTT. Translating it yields CASSSGENQPQHF.

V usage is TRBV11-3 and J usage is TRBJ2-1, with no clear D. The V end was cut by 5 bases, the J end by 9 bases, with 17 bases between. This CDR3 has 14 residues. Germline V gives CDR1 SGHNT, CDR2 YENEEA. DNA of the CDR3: TGTGCCAGCAGCGTCGGACCTACCTCTGGTGAGCAGTTCTTC. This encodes CASSVGPTSGEQFF.

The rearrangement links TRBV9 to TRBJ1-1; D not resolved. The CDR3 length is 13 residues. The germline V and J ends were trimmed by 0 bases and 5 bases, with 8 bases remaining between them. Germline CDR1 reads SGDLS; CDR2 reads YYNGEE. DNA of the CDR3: TGTGCCAGCAGCGTAGCTTCGGGAACTGAAGCTTTCTTT. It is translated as CASSVASGTEAFF.

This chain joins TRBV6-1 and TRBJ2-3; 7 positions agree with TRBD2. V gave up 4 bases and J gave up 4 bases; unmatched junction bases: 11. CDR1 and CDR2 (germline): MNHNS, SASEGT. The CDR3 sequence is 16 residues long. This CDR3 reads CASSAGGGENPDTQYF. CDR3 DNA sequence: TGTGCCAGCAGTGCAGGTGGGGGGGAGAACCCAGATACGCAGTATTTT.

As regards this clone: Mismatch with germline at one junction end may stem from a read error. The CDR3 sequence is CASMNRDNEPQHF. The CDR3 coding sequence is TGTGCCAGTATGAACAGGGACAATGAGCCCCAGCATTTT. The chain uses TRBV19 and TRBJ1-5; possible D gene TRBD1, 6 bases. The CDR3 totals 13 residues. The germline V gene encodes CDR1 LNHDA and CDR2 SQIVND (reference sequence).

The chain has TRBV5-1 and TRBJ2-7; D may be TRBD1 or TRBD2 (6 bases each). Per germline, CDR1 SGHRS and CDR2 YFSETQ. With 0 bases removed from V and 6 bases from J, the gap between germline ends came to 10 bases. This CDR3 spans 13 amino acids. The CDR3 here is CASSLVPGAEQYF. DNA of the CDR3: TGCGCCAGCAGCTTGGTCCCGGGGGCCGAGCAGTACTTC.

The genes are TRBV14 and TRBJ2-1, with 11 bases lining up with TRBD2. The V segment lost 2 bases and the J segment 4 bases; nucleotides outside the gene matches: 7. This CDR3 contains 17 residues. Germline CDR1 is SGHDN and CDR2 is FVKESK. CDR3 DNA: TGTGCCAGCAGCCAAAGGCGACTAGCGGGACTGTACAATGAGCAGTTCTTC. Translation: CASSQRRLAGLYNEQFF.

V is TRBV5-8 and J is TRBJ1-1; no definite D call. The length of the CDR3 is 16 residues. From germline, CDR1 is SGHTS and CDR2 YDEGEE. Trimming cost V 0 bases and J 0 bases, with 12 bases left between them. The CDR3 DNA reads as TGTGCCAGCAGCTTGGCCGGCAGAAACATGAACACTGAAGCTTTCTTT. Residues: CASSLAGRNMNTEAFF. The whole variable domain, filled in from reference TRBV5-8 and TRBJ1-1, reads EAGVTQSPTHLIKTRGQQATLRCSPISGHTSVYWYQQALGLGLQFLLWYDEGEERNRGNFPPRFSGRQFPNYSSELNVNALELEDSALYLCASSLAGRNMNTEAFFGQGTRLTVV.

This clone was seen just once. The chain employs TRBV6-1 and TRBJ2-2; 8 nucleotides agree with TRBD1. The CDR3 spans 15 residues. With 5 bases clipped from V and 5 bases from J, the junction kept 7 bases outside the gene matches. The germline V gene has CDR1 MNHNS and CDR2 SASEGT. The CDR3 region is CASSKDRAVTGELFF. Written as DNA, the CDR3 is TGTGCCAGCAGTAAGGACAGGGCGGTGACCGGGGAGCTGTTTTTT.

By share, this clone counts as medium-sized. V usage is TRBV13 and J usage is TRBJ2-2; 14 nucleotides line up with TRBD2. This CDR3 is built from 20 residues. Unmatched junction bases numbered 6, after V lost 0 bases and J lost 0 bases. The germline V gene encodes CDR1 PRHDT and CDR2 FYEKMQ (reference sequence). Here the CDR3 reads CASSLGVPGLAGANTGELFF. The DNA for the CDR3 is TGTGCCAGCAGCTTAGGGGTCCCGGGACTAGCGGGAGCGAACACCGGGGAGCTGTTTTTT.

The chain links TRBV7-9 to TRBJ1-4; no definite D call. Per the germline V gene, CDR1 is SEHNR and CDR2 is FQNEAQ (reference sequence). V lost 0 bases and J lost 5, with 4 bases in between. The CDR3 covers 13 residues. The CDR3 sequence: CASSLASNEKLFF. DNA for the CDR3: TGTGCCAGCAGCTTAGCGAGCAATGAAAAACTGTTTTTT.

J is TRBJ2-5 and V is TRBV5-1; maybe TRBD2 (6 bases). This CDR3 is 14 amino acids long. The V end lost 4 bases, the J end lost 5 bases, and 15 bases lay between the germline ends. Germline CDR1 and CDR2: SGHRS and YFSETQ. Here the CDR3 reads CASSVAGIGETQYF. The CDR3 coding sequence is TGCGCCAGCAGCGTTGCGGGGATCGGGGAGACCCAGTACTTC. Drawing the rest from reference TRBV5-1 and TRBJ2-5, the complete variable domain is KAGVTQTPRYLIKTRGQQVTLSCSPISGHRSVSWYQQTPGQGLQFLFEYFSETQRNKGNFPGRFSGRQFSNSRSEMNVSTLELGDSALYLCASSVAGIGETQYFGPGTRLLVL.

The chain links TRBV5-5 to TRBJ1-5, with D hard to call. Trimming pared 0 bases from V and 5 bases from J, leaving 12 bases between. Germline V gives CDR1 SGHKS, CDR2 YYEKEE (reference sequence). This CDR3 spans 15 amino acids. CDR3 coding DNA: TGTGCCAGCAGCTTGGACGGGAAAACTGATCAGCCCCAGCATTTT. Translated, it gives CASSLDGKTDQPQHF.

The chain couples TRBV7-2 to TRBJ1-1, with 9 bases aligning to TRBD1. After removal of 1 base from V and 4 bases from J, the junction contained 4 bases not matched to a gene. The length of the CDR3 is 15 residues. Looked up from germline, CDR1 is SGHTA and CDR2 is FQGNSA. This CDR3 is CASSLDRGLGTEAFF. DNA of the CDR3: TGTGCCAGCAGCTTAGACAGGGGGCTTGGCACTGAAGCTTTCTTT.

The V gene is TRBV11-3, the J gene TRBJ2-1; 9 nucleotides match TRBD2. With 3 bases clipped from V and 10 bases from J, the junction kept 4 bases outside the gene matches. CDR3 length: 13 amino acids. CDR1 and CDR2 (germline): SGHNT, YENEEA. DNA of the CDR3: TGTGCCAGCAGCTTCCTAGCGGGATGGGAGCAGTTCTTC. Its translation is CASSFLAGWEQFF.

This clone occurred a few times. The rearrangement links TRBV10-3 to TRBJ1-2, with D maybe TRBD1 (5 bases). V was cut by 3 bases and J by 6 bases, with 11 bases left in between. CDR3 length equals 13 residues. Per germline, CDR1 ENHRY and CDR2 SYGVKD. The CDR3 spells CAISEIGEDGYTF. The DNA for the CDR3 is TGTGCCATCAGTGAAATAGGGGAGGATGGCTACACCTTC.

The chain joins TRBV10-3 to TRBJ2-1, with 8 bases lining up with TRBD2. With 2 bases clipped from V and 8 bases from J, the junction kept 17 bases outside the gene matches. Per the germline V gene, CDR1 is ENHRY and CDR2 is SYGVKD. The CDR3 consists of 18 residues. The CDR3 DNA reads TGTGCCATCAGTGAGAGTGGGGTTTCCGGGAGGGCTGTCGATGAGCAGTTCTTC. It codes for CAISESGVSGRAVDEQFF.

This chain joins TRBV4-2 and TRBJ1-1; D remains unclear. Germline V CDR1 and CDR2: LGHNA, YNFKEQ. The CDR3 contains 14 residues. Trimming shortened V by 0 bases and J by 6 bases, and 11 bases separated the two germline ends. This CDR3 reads CASSQERGIAEAFF. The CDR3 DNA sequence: TGTGCCAGCAGCCAAGAGCGGGGAATAGCTGAAGCTTTCTTT.

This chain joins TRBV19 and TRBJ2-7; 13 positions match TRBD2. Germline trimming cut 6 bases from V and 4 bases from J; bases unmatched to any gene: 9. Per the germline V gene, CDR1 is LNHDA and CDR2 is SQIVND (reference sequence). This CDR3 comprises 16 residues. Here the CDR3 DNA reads TGTGCCAGTAGACAGGGGCCGGGACTAGCGGGATACGAGCAGTACTTC. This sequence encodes CASRQGPGLAGYEQYF.

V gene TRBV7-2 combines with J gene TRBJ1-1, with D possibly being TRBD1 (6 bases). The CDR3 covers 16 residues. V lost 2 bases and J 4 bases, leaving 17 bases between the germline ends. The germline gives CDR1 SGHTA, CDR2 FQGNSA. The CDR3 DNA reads TGTGCCAGCAGCTTACGGACAGCGCTACAAACCACTGAAGCTTTCTTT. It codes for CASSLRTALQTTEAFF.

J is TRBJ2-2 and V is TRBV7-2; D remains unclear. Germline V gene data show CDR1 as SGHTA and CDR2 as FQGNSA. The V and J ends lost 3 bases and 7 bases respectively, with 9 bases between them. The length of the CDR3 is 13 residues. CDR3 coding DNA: TGTGCCAGCAGCTTCCGGGCGGACGGGGAGCTGTTTTTT. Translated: CASSFRADGELFF.

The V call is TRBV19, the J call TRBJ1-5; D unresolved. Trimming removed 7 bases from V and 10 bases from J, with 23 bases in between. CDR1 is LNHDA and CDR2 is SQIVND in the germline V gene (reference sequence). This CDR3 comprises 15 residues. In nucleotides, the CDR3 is TGTGCCAGTACCCCCCAAGTAGGAGCGATCAGCCCCCAGCATTTT. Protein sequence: CASTPQVGAISPQHF.